One and the same sample provided the 26 T cell receptor beta chains below, sequenced in a study of T-cell reconstitution after alpha-beta-depleted transplantation in children (dated by TCRdb to the mid-2010s). Library creation used PCR. These reads were obtained on an Illumina HiSeq 2500. TCR libraries were prepared with molecular barcoding, using unique molecular identifiers to normalize TCRbeta repertoire quantification. The raw public data were reprocessed by TCRdb itself: fastp quality trimming at Q25, MiXCR clonotype calling, in-frame beta chains only. For every CDR3 protein sequence, its rows merge into one entry that carries the most common genes and DNA. For this sample the table gives hundreds of thousands of distinct CDR3 sequences, of which 7.5% to 9.5% were detected only once. The leading ten clones occupy 35% of the sample. Explained via the paper, the treatment or condition label denotes: allogeneic hematopoietic cell transplantation with graft depleted of TCRalphabeta T cells and CD19 B cells.

The specimen was PBMCs, mostly from graft donor cells, collected 360 days after TCRalphabeta/CD19-depleted stem cell transplant. These receptors all stem from a male patient under 10 years old who had a stem cell transplant for acute myeloid leukemia, so the T cells may come from the graft donor.

Only a few counts were recorded for this clonotype. This rearrangement joins TRBV12-3 or TRBV12-4 to TRBJ2-3; 13 bases are a match to TRBD2. Trimming took 6 bases from V and 2 from J; bases not matched to a gene: 5. There are 16 residues in the CDR3. CDR3 amino acids: CASSSGTSGVTDTQYF. CDR3 DNA: TGTGCCAGCAGCTCGGGGACTAGCGGGGTCACAGATACGCAGTATTTT.

This clonotype was seen only a few times. The chain couples TRBV12-3 or TRBV12-4 to TRBJ2-2; 11 bases line up with TRBD2. Unmatched junction bases numbered 6, after V lost 7 bases and J lost 5 bases. CDR3 length equals 15 residues. The CDR3 region has the DNA TGTGCCAGCACTCCTAGCGGGGGGCGAACCGGGGAGCTGTTTTTT. Translation: CASTPSGGRTGELFF.

This clonotype was picked up a small number of times. V gene TRBV12-3 or TRBV12-4 combines with J gene TRBJ1-1, with no clear D. This CDR3 comprises 14 residues. Trimming took off 6 bases at V and 8 bases at J, with 19 bases between the two ends. The CDR3 region has the DNA TGTGCCAGCAGCCGACGGGGTATACTGTACGAAGCTTTCTTT. Protein sequence: CASSRRGILYEAFF.

In its sample, this clonotype was seen many times. This rearrangement joins TRBV3-1 to TRBJ2-1, with 10 bases lining up with TRBD2. The germline V gene has CDR1 LGHDT and CDR2 YNNKEL (reference sequence). V lost 2 bases, J lost 13 bases, and 5 bases stayed unmatched. This CDR3 spans 13 amino acids. The CDR3 region has the DNA TGTGCCAGCAGCCAACAAAGCGGGGGGGGACAGTTCTTC. This gives the protein CASSQQSGGGQFF.

This chain connects TRBV9 to TRBJ2-7, with TRBD2 matching 7 bases. Germline assignment: CDR1 SGDLS and CDR2 YYNGEE. Unmatched junction bases numbered 13, after V lost 7 bases and J lost 6 bases. The CDR3 runs to 14 residues. CDR3 sequence reads: CASAPERGSVEQYF. The CDR3, as DNA: TGTGCCAGCGCCCCCGAGCGGGGTTCAGTCGAGCAGTACTTC.

This clonotype appeared many times. The chain's CDR3 is CSVVLLAADTQYF. CDR3 nucleotide sequence: TGCAGCGTTGTTCTCCTCGCCGCAGATACGCAGTATTTT. This chain joins TRBV29-1 and TRBJ2-3; no clear D gene. The CDR3 runs to 13 residues. CDR1 and CDR2 from the germline V gene are SQVTM and ANQGSEA. The V end lost 4 bases, the J end lost 4 bases, and 12 bases lay between the germline ends.

This clonotype was counted a few times. The chain combines TRBV27 with TRBJ2-5, with D maybe TRBD2 (5 bases). The V end was cut by 6 bases, the J end by 5 bases, with 19 bases between. The length of the CDR3 is 15 residues. CDR1 is MNHEY, CDR2 SMNVEV, per germline (reference sequence). The CDR3 loop is CASSPFGRLRETQYF. The CDR3 DNA reads as TGTGCCAGCAGCCCCTTTGGTCGACTACGTGAGACCCAGTACTTC.

This clonotype came up a few times. The rearrangement links TRBV11-2 to TRBJ2-5; 12 bases align to TRBD2. The V and J ends lost 4 bases and 5 bases, in that order; junction bases with no gene match: 11. This CDR3 is 17 amino acids long. In germline, CDR1 is SGHAT, CDR2 FQNNGV. CDR3 residues: CASSSSLAGGFRETQYF. Written as DNA, the CDR3 is TGTGCCAGCAGCTCCTCACTAGCGGGAGGATTTAGGGAGACCCAGTACTTC.

This clonotype was picked up many times. The J gene is TRBJ2-7, the V gene TRBV2; no clear D gene. Germline V gene data show CDR1 as SNHLY and CDR2 as FYNNEI. Trimming removed 2 bases from V and 4 bases from J, with 6 bases in between. There are 12 residues in the CDR3. The CDR3 is CASSELGYEQYV. Here the CDR3 DNA reads TGTGCCAGCAGTGAACTGGGATACGAGCAGTACGTC.

This clonotype was recorded many times. The chain is built from TRBV7-8 and TRBJ2-5, with no clear D. Germline CDR1 reads SGHVS; CDR2 reads FQNEAQ. V lost 1 base and J 1 base, leaving 16 bases between the germline ends. The CDR3 runs 17 residues. CDR3 in amino acids: CASSLGRLWLGQETQYF. Written as DNA, the CDR3 is TGTGCCAGCAGCTTAGGCCGGTTATGGTTGGGCCAAGAGACCCAGTACTTC.

Many counts were recorded for this clonotype. This chain links TRBV24-1 with TRBJ1-3; 7 bases line up with TRBD1. This CDR3 spans 15 amino acids. The J segment lost 1 base and the V segment lost 9 bases, leaving 8 bases of the junction unmatched. Per germline, CDR1 KGHDR and CDR2 SFDVKD. For the CDR3, the DNA is TGTGCCACCCAACCGAAGGGGGCATCTGGAAACACCATATATTTT. Protein sequence: CATQPKGASGNTIYF.

This clonotype was picked up many times. This chain links TRBV4-1 with TRBJ1-2, with TRBD1 as a possible D gene (6 bases). Germline V gene data show CDR1 as MGHRA and CDR2 as YSYEKL. CDR3 size: 16 residues. Trimming pared 1 base from V and 0 bases from J, leaving 12 bases between. CDR3 in DNA: TGCGCCAGCAGCCAAGTTGGGACACCTACTAACTATGGCTACACCTTC. Translating gives CASSQVGTPTNYGYTF.

The table lists this clonotype with many counts. The chain uses TRBV6-2 or TRBV6-3 and TRBJ2-7, with TRBD1 as a possible D gene (5 bases). The V gene lost 7 bases and the J gene lost 3 bases, with 13 bases spanning the gap. Germline V lookup: CDR1 MNHEY, CDR2 SVGEGT. This CDR3 is built from 13 residues. The CDR3 region is CASKKTGHYEQYV. DNA for the CDR3: TGTGCCAGCAAAAAGACTGGACACTACGAGCAGTACGTC.

This clonotype came up many times. J is TRBJ1-2 and V is TRBV12-3 or TRBV12-4; no reliable D call. This CDR3 is 16 amino acids long. V lost 5 bases to trimming and J lost 3 bases, with 19 bases between them. As DNA, the CDR3 is TGTGCCAGCAGTAAGGCTTCTGGGATTGCCTACTATGGCTACACCTTC. It encodes CASSKASGIAYYGYTF.

This clonotype was counted ten times or more. The chain employs TRBV12-3 or TRBV12-4 and TRBJ1-5; 9 bases are a match to TRBD1. The CDR3 has 13 residues. V was pared by 4 bases and J by 5 bases, with 0 bases of the junction left unmatched. This CDR3 reads CASSWTGDQPQHF. CDR3 in DNA: TGTGCCAGCAGTTGGACAGGGGATCAGCCCCAGCATTTT.

There are a few counts of this clonotype. V usage is TRBV20-1 and J usage is TRBJ2-3; 9 nucleotides match TRBD2. V was clipped by 7 bases and J by 2 bases; unmatched bases: 7. CDR1 is DFQATT and CDR2 is SNEGSKA in the germline V gene (reference sequence). The CDR3 has 14 residues. CDR3 bases: TGCAGTGTTCAGCTAGCGGGGTACACAGATACGCAGTATTTT. Translation: CSVQLAGYTDTQYF.

The chain employs TRBV4-3 and TRBJ2-4; 11 nucleotides align to TRBD2. Germline V gives CDR1 LGHNA, CDR2 YSLEER. V dropped 4 bases and J dropped 9; count of bases not matched to a gene: 5. The CDR3 contains 14 residues. The CDR3: CASSLAGGLSIQYF. As DNA, the CDR3 is TGCGCCAGCAGCCTAGCGGGAGGGTTAAGCATTCAGTACTTC.

The genes are TRBV5-1 and TRBJ2-6, with 9 bases matching TRBD2. The CDR3 sequence is 18 residues long. CDR1 SGHRS and CDR2 YFSETQ come from the germline V gene. V shed 0 bases and J 0 bases; nucleotides not matched to a gene: 4. CDR3 nucleotide sequence: TGCGCCAGCAGCTTGGTCACGACTAGCGGCTCTGGGGCCAACGTCCTGACTTTC. Translated, it gives CASSLVTTSGSGANVLTF.

This clonotype was recorded many times. The chain recombines TRBV5-1 with TRBJ2-1, with TRBD2 as a possible D gene (5 bases). CDR3 size: 12 residues. V was cut by 3 bases and J by 8 bases, with 9 bases left in between. Germline V CDR1 and CDR2: SGHRS, YFSETQ. CDR3 protein: CASSYTRDEQFF. CDR3 sequence (DNA): TGCGCCAGCAGCTACACGAGGGATGAGCAGTTCTTC.

This clonotype was picked up many times. The gene calls are TRBV28 and TRBJ2-1; 10 bases agree with TRBD1. J was trimmed by 1 base and V by 3 bases; bases with no gene match: 0. The germline CDR1 and CDR2 sequences are MDHEN and SYDVKM. CDR3 length equals 15 residues. CDR3 region: CASSLDRGSYNEQFF. As DNA, the CDR3 is TGTGCCAGCAGTTTGGACAGGGGGTCCTACAATGAGCAGTTCTTC.

This chain joins TRBV7-9 and TRBJ2-1, with 9 bases lining up with TRBD1. There are 14 residues in the CDR3. CDR1 is SEHNR and CDR2 is FQNEAQ in the germline V gene (reference sequence). V trimming: 7 bases; J trimming: 6 bases; junction bases outside the gene matches: 7. The CDR3 is CASTKLGQGNEQFF. In nucleotides, the CDR3 is TGTGCCAGCACCAAACTGGGACAGGGCAATGAGCAGTTCTTC.

This chain uses TRBV4-3 with TRBJ2-7; the D gene is possibly TRBD1 (5 bases). Germline values: CDR1 LGHNA, CDR2 YSLEER. The CDR3 has 15 residues. Trimming stripped 0 bases from V and 1 base from J, with 10 bases between. The CDR3 reads CASSQEGDLSYEQYF. In nucleotides, the CDR3 is TGCGCCAGCAGCCAAGAAGGGGATTTGTCCTACGAGCAGTACTTC.

This clonotype was detected a few times. J is TRBJ2-7 and V is TRBV6-2 or TRBV6-3; TRBD2 is a possible D gene (6 bases). Trimming removed 4 bases from V and 6 bases from J, with 19 bases in between. Germline V gives CDR1 MNHEY, CDR2 SVGEGT. CDR3 length equals 15 residues. In DNA, the CDR3 is TGTGCCAGCAGTTCTCGAGCGGGCGGGGTTGGCGAGCAGTACTTC. Amino acid sequence: CASSSRAGGVGEQYF.

Many counts were recorded for this clonotype. The rearrangement links TRBV19 to TRBJ2-7; 8 bases map to TRBD2. The trim removed 5 bases at V and 2 bases at J, leaving 8 bases unmatched. Per germline, CDR1 LNHDA and CDR2 SQIVND (reference sequence). The CDR3 length is 15 residues. DNA for the CDR3: TGTGCCAGTAGTCCATTAGCGGGATTCGCCTACGAGCAGTACTTC. Amino acid sequence: CASSPLAGFAYEQYF.

This clonotype was seen repeatedly, ten times or more. The chain is built from TRBV20-1 and TRBJ1-1, with 9 bases that match TRBD1. The CDR3 is 15 amino acids. CDR1 DFQATT and CDR2 SNEGSKA come from the germline V gene (reference sequence). J lost 3 bases, V lost 2 bases, and 7 bases had no gene match. DNA of the CDR3: TGCAGTGCTAGAAAGGACAGGGGAAGGTACACTGAAGCTTTCTTT. This gives the protein CSARKDRGRYTEAFF.

Ten or more counts support this clonotype. J is TRBJ2-1 and V is TRBV20-1; D gene uncertain. The CDR3 sequence is 12 residues long. CDR1 and CDR2 (germline): DFQATT, SNEGSKA (reference sequence). The V and J ends lost 3 bases and 6 bases respectively, with 9 bases between them. The CDR3 here is CSASSLVNEQFF. The CDR3 region has the DNA TGCAGTGCTAGCTCTCTAGTCAATGAGCAGTTCTTC.